Listed below are T cell receptor beta chains from one sample, sequenced in a study of cytomegalovirus exposure and HLA in healthy donors. Libraries were prepared by immunoSEQ multiplex PCR; TCRdb keeps only in-frame clonotypes and omits some of them. The sample has 200,000 to 250,000 clones, over 70% seen once. Sequenced input: PBMCs. These receptors originate from a woman in her sixties or seventies in good health and CMV-seropositive. Both conserved end residues are part of each CDR3. D genes are given only for firm matches. Rows may omit the clone size; those that give it use once, few, many or a size class.

few,TRBJ2-6,TRBV5-1,TRBD2,CASSLAGGGANVLTF,TGCGCCAGCAGCTTGGCGGGGGGAGGGGCCAACGTCCTGACTTTC
few,TRBJ1-2,TRBV7-6,TRBD1,CASSLEVGTGIYGYTF,TGTGCCAGCAGCTTAGAGGTGGGGACAGGGATCTATGGCTACACCTTC
NA,TRBJ2-1,TRBV30,NA,CAWSGRGIGNEQFF,TGTGCCTGGAGTGGAAGAGGGATCGGCAATGAGCAGTTCTTC
NA,TRBJ2-5,TRBV7-3,TRBD1,CASSQGQGGETQYF,TGTGCCAGCAGCCAAGGACAGGGGGGAGAGACCCAGTACTTC
NA,TRBJ1-1,TRBV6-1,NA,CASSEMRNTEAFF,TGTGCCAGCAGTGAAATGCGAAACACTGAAGCTTTCTTT
few,TRBJ2-7,TRBV7-2,NA,CASSLGATGYYEQYF,TGTGCCAGCAGCTTAGGGGCCACAGGGTACTACGAGCAGTACTTC
NA,TRBJ2-7,TRBV7-8,NA,CASSSTRDTERPMREQYF,TGTGCCAGCAGTTCCACCCGGGACACTGAACGGCCGATGCGCGAGCAGTACTTC
few,TRBJ2-5,TRBV2,NA,CASQGWLETQYF,TGTGCCAGTCAGGGGTGGCTAGAGACCCAGTACTTC
NA,TRBJ2-3,TRBV7-6,NA,CASSAGSAPSTDTQYF,TGTGCCAGCAGTGCGGGTAGTGCCCCTAGCACAGATACGCAGTATTTT
NA,TRBJ1-1,TRBV2,TRBD1,CASSGDRSTEAFF,TGTGCCAGCAGTGGGGACAGAAGTACTGAAGCTTTCTTT
NA,TRBJ1-2,TRBV6-4,NA,CASRPGSNYGYTF,TGTGCCAGCAGACCGGGATCTAACTATGGCTACACCTTC
NA,TRBJ1-2,TRBV28,NA,CASSRHGSPLNYGYTF,TGTGCCAGCAGCCGGCACGGGAGCCCTCTTAACTATGGCTACACCTTC
NA,TRBJ1-1,TRBV5-1,NA,CAGSSVESGYTEAFF,TGCGCCGGCAGCTCGGTGGAGAGTGGGTACACTGAAGCTTTCTTT
NA,TRBJ2-5,TRBV29-1,NA,CSALGARDAFETQYF,TGCAGCGCCCTGGGGGCTAGGGACGCCTTCGAGACCCAGTACTTC
NA,TRBJ2-5,TRBV5-1,NA,CASRLQETQYF,TGCGCCAGCAGGCTACAAGAGACCCAGTACTTC
NA,TRBJ2-5,TRBV14,TRBD1,CASSYRTGTETQYF,TGTGCCAGCAGCTACCGGACAGGGACGGAGACCCAGTACTTC
NA,TRBJ1-1,TRBV19,NA,CASRTSLGEAFF,TGTGCCAGTAGGACATCGTTAGGTGAAGCTTTCTTT
NA,TRBJ1-2,TRBV30,NA,CASLDPSLWVSDYGYTF,TGTGCCTCACTAGACCCCTCACTGTGGGTATCCGACTATGGCTACACCTTC
NA,TRBJ1-2,TRBV6-5,NA,CASSFRAGEYGYTF,TGTGCCAGCAGTTTTCGGGCAGGGGAATATGGCTACACCTTC
few,TRBJ1-3,TRBV9,NA,CASSVDISLSGNTIYF,TGTGCCAGCAGCGTAGATATATCCCTCTCTGGAAACACCATATATTTT
few,TRBJ2-5,TRBV19,TRBD1,CASSRTGGMSETQYF,TGTGCCAGCTCGAGGACAGGGGGCATGAGCGAGACCCAGTACTTC
few,TRBJ2-2,TRBV5-1,TRBD1,CASSLTGANTGELFF,TGCGCCAGCAGCTTGACAGGGGCGAACACCGGGGAGCTGTTTTTT
NA,TRBJ1-5,TRBV10-3,NA,CAISESEGGAQPQHF,TGTGCCATCAGTGAGTCGGAGGGAGGGGCCCAGCCCCAGCATTTT
NA,TRBJ1-4,TRBV6-6,NA,CASSYIPGATEKLFF,TGTGCCAGCAGTTACATCCCAGGGGCGACAGAAAAACTGTTTTTT
NA,TRBJ1-1,TRBV28,NA,CASGDRMNTEAFF,TGTGCCAGCGGAGACCGAATGAACACTGAAGCTTTCTTT
NA,TRBJ2-3,TRBV5-1,NA,CASSLGHSTDTQYF,TGCGCCAGCAGCTTGGGGCACAGCACAGATACGCAGTATTTT
NA,TRBJ2-3,TRBV7-8,NA,CASSLGADTQYF,TGTGCCAGCAGCTTAGGGGCGGATACGCAGTATTTT
NA,TRBJ1-1,TRBV5-1,NA,CASSAGLAVYTEAFF,TGCGCCAGCTCCGCAGGGTTGGCAGTTTACACTGAAGCTTTCTTT
once,TRBJ2-2,TRBV5-1,NA,CASSLGGGPGELFF,TGCGCCAGCAGCTTGGGAGGGGGTCCCGGGGAGCTGTTTTTT
NA,TRBJ2-2,TRBV5-4,NA,CASSLESVNTGELFF,TGTGCCAGCAGCTTGGAGTCGGTGAACACCGGGGAGCTGTTTTTT
few,TRBJ2-7,TRBV7-8,TRBD2,CASSPGLALYEQYF,TGTGCCAGCAGCCCGGGACTAGCGCTCTACGAGCAGTACTTC
NA,TRBJ2-6,TRBV5-4,TRBD1,CASSTPGTGASGANVLTF,TGTGCCAGCAGCACCCCCGGGACAGGGGCCTCTGGGGCCAACGTCCTGACTTTC
NA,TRBJ1-6,TRBV28,TRBD1,CASSSQGAGNSPLHF,TGTGCCAGCAGTTCTCAGGGGGCCGGGAATTCACCCCTCCACTTT
NA,TRBJ1-2,TRBV5-1,TRBD1,CASSFSGTAKFYGYTF,TGCGCCAGCAGCTTTTCCGGGACAGCAAAATTCTATGGCTACACCTTC
NA,TRBJ1-6,TRBV30,NA,CAWNRGTTLSPLHF,TGTGCCTGGAACCGGGGGACGACCCTTTCACCCCTCCACTTT
NA,TRBJ1-3,TRBV6-5,NA,CASSLHSSSAGNTIYF,TGTGCCAGCAGTTTGCACAGTAGTTCGGCCGGAAACACCATATATTTT
NA,TRBJ1-4,TRBV5-4,NA,CASSDFRGNEKLFF,TGTGCCAGCAGCGATTTCCGGGGTAATGAAAAACTGTTTTTT
NA,TRBJ2-1,TRBV14,NA,CASSQDPGQPYNEQFF,TGTGCCAGCAGCCAAGATCCCGGACAGCCCTACAATGAGCAGTTCTTC
NA,TRBJ2-7,TRBV28,TRBD2,CASTQGGTSGRVEYF,TGTGCCAGCACCCAAGGGGGGACTAGCGGGAGGGTGGAGTACTTC
NA,TRBJ2-3,TRBV30,NA,CAWNPGRNADTQYF,TGTGCCTGGAACCCCGGCAGGAATGCAGATACGCAGTATTTT
NA,TRBJ2-7,TRBV19,TRBD2,CASLAGGSYEQYF,TGTGCCAGCCTAGCGGGAGGCTCCTACGAGCAGTACTTC
NA,TRBJ2-3,TRBV7-7,TRBD2,CASSSSLAAGTDTQYF,TGTGCCAGCAGCTCTTCTCTAGCGGCCGGCACAGATACGCAGTATTTT
NA,TRBJ2-7,TRBV5-1,NA,CASMVGGSYEQYF,TGCGCCAGCATGGTCGGCGGATCCTACGAGCAGTACTTC
NA,TRBJ1-2,TRBV30,NA,CAWSPSFARGYTF,TGTGCCTGGAGCCCGAGCTTTGCCAGGGGCTACACCTTC
NA,TRBJ1-2,TRBV19,NA,CASSIRGADGYTF,TGTGCCAGTAGTATTCGGGGGGCGGATGGCTACACCTTC
NA,TRBJ1-4,TRBV18,TRBD1,CASSPLTGNEKLFF,TGTGCCAGCTCACCATTGACAGGGAACGAAAAACTGTTTTTT
NA,TRBJ2-2,TRBV5-5,NA,CASSTRVIGELFF,TGTGCCAGCAGCACGAGGGTAATCGGGGAGCTGTTTTTT
few,TRBJ1-1,TRBV18,TRBD1,CASSPTGGGYTEAFF,TGTGCCAGCTCACCGACAGGGGGCGGGTACACTGAAGCTTTCTTT
NA,TRBJ1-1,TRBV6-5,TRBD1,CASSPGQVNTEAFF,TGTGCCAGCAGTCCGGGACAGGTGAACACTGAAGCTTTCTTT
NA,TRBJ1-1,TRBV5-1,TRBD1,CASSLTGQGGTEAFF,TGCGCCAGCAGCTTGACGGGACAGGGTGGCACTGAAGCTTTCTTT
NA,TRBJ2-3,TRBV6-1,TRBD1,CASTLGGAGDTQYF,TGTGCCAGCACTTTAGGGGGCGCGGGAGATACGCAGTATTTT
NA,TRBJ1-5,TRBV28,TRBD1,CASRYGDREGQPQHF,TGTGCCAGCAGATATGGGGACAGGGAGGGTCAGCCCCAGCATTTT
NA,TRBJ2-6,TRBV5-1,NA,CASSLGTLTVVANVLTF,TGCGCCAGCAGCTTGGGGACACTAACCGTGGTGGCCAACGTCCTGACTTTC
once,TRBJ1-1,TRBV6-1,NA,CASTAVGTGRAEAFF,TGTGCCAGCACGGCGGTGGGCACAGGGAGGGCTGAAGCTTTCTTT
NA,TRBJ2-1,TRBV5-1,TRBD1,CASSRDREDDEQFF,TGCGCCAGCAGCCGGGACAGGGAGGACGATGAGCAGTTCTTC
NA,TRBJ1-6,TRBV6-5,NA,CASSSGQGLNSPLHF,TGTGCCAGCAGTTCAGGGCAGGGACTGAATTCACCCCTCCACTTT
NA,TRBJ2-7,TRBV6-4,NA,CASSAAASAPSEQYF,TGTGCCAGCAGTGCAGCGGCCTCCGCCCCTTCCGAGCAGTACTTC
NA,TRBJ2-3,TRBV7-2,NA,CASSPRLVGGTDTQYF,TGTGCCAGCAGCCCAAGACTAGTTGGCGGCACAGATACGCAGTATTTT
NA,TRBJ2-1,TRBV19,TRBD2,CATRLAGVGHEQFF,TGTGCCACCCGTCTAGCGGGAGTTGGGCATGAGCAGTTCTTC